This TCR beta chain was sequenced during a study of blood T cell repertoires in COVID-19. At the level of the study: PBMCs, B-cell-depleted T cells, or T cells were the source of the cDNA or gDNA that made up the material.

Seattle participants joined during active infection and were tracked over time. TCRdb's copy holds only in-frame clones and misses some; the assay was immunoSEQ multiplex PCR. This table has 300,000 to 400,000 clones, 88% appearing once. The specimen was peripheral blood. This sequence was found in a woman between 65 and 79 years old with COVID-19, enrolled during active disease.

Here the CDR3 DNA reads TGCAGTGCTACACAGGGGAATGAGCAGTTCTTC. Translated: CSATQGNEQFF. The J gene is TRBJ2-1, the V gene TRBV20-1, with 7 bases identical to TRBD1. The CDR3 is made up of 11 amino acids. With V trimmed by 4 bases and J by 7 bases, 1 base remained unmatched. CDR1 and CDR2 from the germline V gene are DFQATT and SNEGSKA (reference sequence).